This T cell receptor beta chain is from a study of cytomegalovirus exposure and HLA in healthy donors. Looking at the study overall: An early release of data contained 75 million to 90 million unique TCRs, which came from HLA-typed donors.

With 60 Vbeta and 13 Jbeta primers, the PCR was carried out. Produced via immunoSEQ multiplex PCR; TCRdb's table is partial and in-frame only. The table lists some 150,000 clones, 65% to 90% of them singletons, with roughly 2.9% in the top ten. In nominal health when sampled, donors likely had unrecorded immune exposures nonetheless. Germline loops: CDR1 KGHSH, CDR2 LQKENI. The V and J ends lost 2 bases and 1 base, in that order; junction bases with no gene match: 9. This CDR3 comprises 18 residues. In this sample, this clone turned up once. Sequencing input: PBMCs. The source of this sequence is a woman aged 25 to 39 in good health and CMV-seronegative. The chain is built from TRBV18 and TRBJ1-1, with 11 nucleotides matching TRBD1. CDR3 sequence: CASSPSGQGAGGNTEAFF. In DNA, the CDR3 is TGTGCCAGCTCACCATCCGGACAGGGGGCAGGAGGGAACACTGAAGCTTTCTTT.